This paragraph covers one T cell receptor (beta chain) sequence. Next came a second PCR, run for about 6 to 12 cycles, which used a sample-barcoded 5' primer along with a J-beta primer mix. One entry per CDR3 protein, called by TCRdb with MiXCR from the 5' RACE reads. The repertoire holds approximately 690,000 distinct CDR3 sequences, with 58% as singletons. Germline V gene data show CDR1 as LNHNV and CDR2 as YYDKDF (reference sequence). The CDR3 extends over 16 amino acids. The ends were cut back, 0 bases at V and 0 bases at J, with 9 bases in the middle. This entry belongs to a study of blood T cells in healthy people across ages.

The specimen was blood. The chain joins TRBV15 to TRBJ2-1; D might be TRBD2 (5 bases). The source is a man in his fifties or sixties in good health. The CDR3 here is CATSRDNSGSYNEQFF. CDR3 DNA: TGTGCCACCAGCAGAGATAACAGCGGCTCCTACAATGAGCAGTTCTTC.